This T cell receptor (beta chain) was identified during a study of graft-versus-host responses after intestinal transplantation. Across the whole study: Among the recipients, all got anti-thymocyte globulin induction and then tacrolimus and steroids for approximately 3 years.

This clone was picked up one time. Its antigen is unknown. TCRdb's table, derived via immunoSEQ multiplex PCR, lists solely in-frame clones and lacks some. The repertoire consists of just under 65,000 clones, with 90% occurring once and the leading ten covering roughly 1.6%. Study-wide points: The study associated peak circulating GvH clone levels with early post-transplant HvG declines.

Germline lookup yields CDR1 MDHEN and CDR2 SYDVKM. The CDR3 contains 14 residues. The germline V and J ends were trimmed by 6 bases and 6 bases, with 17 bases remaining between them. V usage is TRBV28 and J usage is TRBJ1-2; no clear D. The material was unstimulated CD8+ T cells sorted from spleen or lymph node cells, obtained before transplant. The source of this sequence is a human donor who was the organ donor for an intestinal transplant. The chain's CDR3 is CASSQWWLFDGYTF. CDR3 DNA: TGTGCCAGCAGCCAGTGGTGGCTCTTCGATGGCTACACCTTC.